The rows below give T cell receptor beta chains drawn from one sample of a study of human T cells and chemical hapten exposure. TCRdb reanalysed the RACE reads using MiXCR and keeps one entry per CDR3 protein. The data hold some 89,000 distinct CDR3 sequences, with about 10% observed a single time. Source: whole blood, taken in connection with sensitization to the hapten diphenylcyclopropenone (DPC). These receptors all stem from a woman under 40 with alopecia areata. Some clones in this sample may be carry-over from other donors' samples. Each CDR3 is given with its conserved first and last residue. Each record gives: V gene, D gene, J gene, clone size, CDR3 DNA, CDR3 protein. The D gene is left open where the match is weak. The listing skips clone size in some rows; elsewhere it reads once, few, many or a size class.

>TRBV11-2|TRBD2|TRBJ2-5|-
TGTGCCAGCAGTTCCCGACTAGCGGGGGGCGAGGAGACCCAGTACTTC
CASSSRLAGGEETQYF
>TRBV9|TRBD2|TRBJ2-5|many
TGTGCCAGCAGCGCCCGGGGAGCGGGGGGCCAAGAGACCCAGTACTTC
CASSARGAGGQETQYF
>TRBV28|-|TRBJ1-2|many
TGTGCCAGCTACGCCGGGCGGCGAGGCTACACCTTC
CASYAGRRGYTF
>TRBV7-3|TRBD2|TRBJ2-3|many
TGTGCCAGCAGCCCAATCCCAGCCGGGGGAGGGGAGGATACGCAGTATTTT
CASSPIPAGGGEDTQYF
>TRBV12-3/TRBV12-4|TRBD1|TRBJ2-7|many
TGTGCCAGCAGCCCGGGACAGGGGTTCAACGAGCAGTACTTC
CASSPGQGFNEQYF
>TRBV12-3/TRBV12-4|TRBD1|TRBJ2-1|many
TGTGCCAGCAGTTTTAGGACAGGACTCAATGAGCAGTTCTTC
CASSFRTGLNEQFF
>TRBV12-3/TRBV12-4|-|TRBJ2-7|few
TGTGCCAGCAGCCCCTGGGGTGATCTACCCTACGAGCAGTACTTC
CASSPWGDLPYEQYF
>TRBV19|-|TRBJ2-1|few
TGTGCCAGTACCCCGTATGCGGAGCTCCTCGGGATCAATGAGCAGTTCTTC
CASTPYAELLGINEQFF
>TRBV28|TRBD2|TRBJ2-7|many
TGTGCCAGCAGTGGACCGAGGACTAGCGGGGGCTACGAGCAGTACTTC
CASSGPRTSGGYEQYF
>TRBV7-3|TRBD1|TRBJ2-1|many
TGTGCCAGCAGCCCGGACAGGGGGGTTTACAATGAGCAGTTCTTC
CASSPDRGVYNEQFF
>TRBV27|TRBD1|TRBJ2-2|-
TGTGCCAGCAGGCCAGGACAGGCAACCGGGGAGCTGTTTTTT
CASRPGQATGELFF
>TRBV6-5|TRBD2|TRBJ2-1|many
TGTGCCAGCAGGCGAGGACTAGCGGGAGGAGTAAATGAGCAGTTCTTC
CASRRGLAGGVNEQFF
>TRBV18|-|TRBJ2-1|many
TGTGCCAGCTCACCGCTGAATGAGCAGTTCTTC
CASSPLNEQFF
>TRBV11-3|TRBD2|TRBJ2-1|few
TGTGCCAGCAGCTTAGTCCCTAGCGGAAATGAGCAGTTCTTC
CASSLVPSGNEQFF
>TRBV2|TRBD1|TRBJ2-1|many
TGTGCCAGCAGCTACCGGAGGACAGGGTCTAGGAATGAGCAGTTCTTC
CASSYRRTGSRNEQFF
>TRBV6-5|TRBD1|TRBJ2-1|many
TGTGCCAGCAGTTACGTGGCAGGGGGAAGCGATGAGCAGTTCTTC
CASSYVAGGSDEQFF
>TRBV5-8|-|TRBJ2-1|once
TGTGTCAGCAGCTTACTCAGGGGTGAGCAGTTCTTC
CVSSLLRGEQFF
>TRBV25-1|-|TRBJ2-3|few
TGTGCCAGCAGTGATATCCTAGCTAACACAGATACGCAGTATTTT
CASSDILANTDTQYF
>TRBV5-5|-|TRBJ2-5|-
TGTGCCAGCAGCTTCCATGTCCCAGGACGAGAGACCCAGTACTTC
CASSFHVPGRETQYF
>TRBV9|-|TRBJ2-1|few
TGTGCCAGCAGTCCGTGGGAAGTTAACAATGAGCAGTTCTTC
CASSPWEVNNEQFF
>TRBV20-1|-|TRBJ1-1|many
TGCAGTGCTAGAGATTGGGTAACGAACACTGAAGCTTTCTTT
CSARDWVTNTEAFF
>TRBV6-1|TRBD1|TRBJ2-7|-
TGTGCCAGCAGTGAAGCGCGTGGGACAGGAACCTACGAGCAGTACTTC
CASSEARGTGTYEQYF
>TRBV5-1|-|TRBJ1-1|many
TGCGCCAGCAGCCCTATAAGGGTGAACACTGAAGCTTTCTTT
CASSPIRVNTEAFF
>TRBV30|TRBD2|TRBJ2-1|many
TGTGCCTGGAGTGTGTCGACTAGCCCTCATGAGCAGTTCTTC
CAWSVSTSPHEQFF
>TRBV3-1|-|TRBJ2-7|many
TGTGCCAGCAGCCGGGGCGTAGAAAGATACGAGCAGTACTTC
CASSRGVERYEQYF
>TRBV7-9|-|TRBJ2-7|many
TGTGCCAGCAGCTTACTCGGGGGACTGGGCGAGCAGTACTTC
CASSLLGGLGEQYF